Listed below are T cell receptor beta chains from one sample, sequenced in a study of blood T cell repertoires in COVID-19. Sequencing used immunoSEQ multiplex PCR; TCRdb keeps in-frame clones, though not all of them. In the table there are approximately 450,000 clones, approximately 90% of which are singletons. Sequenced sample: peripheral blood. Receptors originate from a young woman with acute or convalescent COVID-19. The CDR3 runs from the conserved cysteine through the conserved F or W. A D gene is named only where the DNA matches it firmly. For some rows the clone size is stated as once, few or many, or as a class when expanded; others skip it.

DNA: TGTGCCAGCAGTGACGGGGACAACGGGGAGCTGTTTTTT
CDR3: CASSDGDNGELFF
V: TRBV6-1
J: TRBJ2-2
D: .
size: .

DNA: TGTGCCAGTAGTATTTCCAGGGGCCGAGCGAATGAAAAACTGTTTTTT
CDR3: CASSISRGRANEKLFF
V: TRBV19
J: TRBJ1-4
D: .
size: .

DNA: TGTGCCAGCAGCCAAACCCTAGCCTCCTACAATGAGCAGTTCTTC
CDR3: CASSQTLASYNEQFF
V: TRBV4-2
J: TRBJ2-1
D: .
size: .

DNA: TGTGCCAGCAGTTACTATTGGCCGGACAGGGGGGAAAAACTGTTTTTT
CDR3: CASSYYWPDRGEKLFF
V: TRBV6-6
J: TRBJ1-4
D: TRBD1
size: .

DNA: TGTGCCAGCAGTCTCGAAACCAGACAGGGCTCCTACGAGCAGTACTTC
CDR3: CASSLETRQGSYEQYF
V: TRBV28
J: TRBJ2-7
D: TRBD1
size: .

DNA: TGTGCCAGCAGGTCACAGGGCTCTGGAAACACCATATATTTT
CDR3: CASRSQGSGNTIYF
V: TRBV2
J: TRBJ1-3
D: .
size: once

DNA: TGTGCCAGCAGCTTACCCGGGACAGAAGACTACGAGCAGTACTTC
CDR3: CASSLPGTEDYEQYF
V: TRBV11-3
J: TRBJ2-7
D: TRBD1
size: .

DNA: TGTGCCAGCAGCTCCCCGCTGGGGGGAGGGGTGAACACTGAAGCTTTCTTT
CDR3: CASSSPLGGGVNTEAFF
V: TRBV7-9
J: TRBJ1-1
D: .
size: .

DNA: TGTGCCAGCAACAGAATAGGGAGTTGGGGCTACACCTTC
CDR3: CASNRIGSWGYTF
V: TRBV6-1
J: TRBJ1-2
D: .
size: .

DNA: TGTGCCAGCAGCCAGGACAGGAACTCTGGAAACACCATATATTTT
CDR3: CASSQDRNSGNTIYF
V: TRBV3-1/TRBV3-2
J: TRBJ1-3
D: TRBD1
size: .

DNA: TGTGCCAGCAGCGTAGCCGGGGATCCCAGTCAGCCCCAGCATTTT
CDR3: CASSVAGDPSQPQHF
V: TRBV9
J: TRBJ1-5
D: .
size: .

DNA: TGTGCCACCAGCCTCCGGGTTGGCACCGGGGAGCTGTTTTTT
CDR3: CATSLRVGTGELFF
V: TRBV5-4
J: TRBJ2-2
D: .
size: .

DNA: TGTGCCAGCGATGGACACCCAAGGTCCGGGGAGCTGTTTTTT
CDR3: CASDGHPRSGELFF
V: TRBV28
J: TRBJ2-2
D: .
size: .

DNA: TGTGCCAGCAGCCAAGATACTAGCGGGGCTGCCTACAATGAGCAGTTCTTC
CDR3: CASSQDTSGAAYNEQFF
V: TRBV3-1/TRBV3-2
J: TRBJ2-1
D: TRBD2
size: .

DNA: TGTGCCAGCAGCCAACCAGGGACAGGGAATTCACCCCTCCACTTT
CDR3: CASSQPGTGNSPLHF
V: TRBV4-2
J: TRBJ1-6
D: TRBD1
size: .

DNA: TGTGCCTGGAGAGCTAGCTCCTATAATTCACCCCTCCACTTT
CDR3: CAWRASSYNSPLHF
V: TRBV30
J: TRBJ1-6
D: .
size: few

DNA: TGTGCCAGCAGCTCCCCCTTCGGGGACAGGTACAATGAGCAGTTCTTC
CDR3: CASSSPFGDRYNEQFF
V: TRBV7-6
J: TRBJ2-1
D: TRBD1
size: .

DNA: TGCGCCAGCAGCCAAGGCCAGGGGTCTACCTACGAGCAGTACTTC
CDR3: CASSQGQGSTYEQYF
V: TRBV4-1
J: TRBJ2-7
D: .
size: .

DNA: TGTGCCACCAGTGCTGGGGCGGGAGGTGAGCAGTTCTTC
CDR3: CATSAGAGGEQFF
V: TRBV24-1
J: TRBJ2-1
D: TRBD2
size: .

DNA: TGCGCCAGCAGCTTGTCTGCAGGAAAGAACACTGAAGCTTTCTTT
CDR3: CASSLSAGKNTEAFF
V: TRBV5-1
J: TRBJ1-1
D: .
size: .

DNA: TGTGCCAGCAGTCAAAAGAAGACAGGATTCTATGGCTACACCTTC
CDR3: CASSQKKTGFYGYTF
V: TRBV28
J: TRBJ1-2
D: .
size: once

DNA: TGTGCCACCAGTGATTCACTAAAGAACAATGAGCAGTTCTTC
CDR3: CATSDSLKNNEQFF
V: TRBV24-1
J: TRBJ2-1
D: .
size: .

DNA: TGTGCCGCTGCACAGGGTCTAGAGGGCTACACCTTC
CDR3: CAAAQGLEGYTF
V: TRBV6-6
J: TRBJ1-2
D: .
size: once

DNA: TGTGCCAGCAGTTACCAGGGGGGGAACACTGAAGCTTTCTTT
CDR3: CASSYQGGNTEAFF
V: TRBV2
J: TRBJ1-1
D: TRBD1
size: .

DNA: TGTGCCAGCAGTGAAATTACAGGGGGACGCACTGAAGCTTTCTTT
CDR3: CASSEITGGRTEAFF
V: TRBV6-1
J: TRBJ1-1
D: TRBD1
size: .

DNA: TGTGCCAGCAGGATCCAGGGAATAGTTCCCTACAATGAGCAGTTCTTC
CDR3: CASRIQGIVPYNEQFF
V: TRBV28
J: TRBJ2-1
D: .
size: .

DNA: TGTGCCAGCAGCTTGGGGCCTAGGGGAGGGGCTGAAGCTTTCTTT
CDR3: CASSLGPRGGAEAFF
V: TRBV5-4
J: TRBJ1-1
D: .
size: .

DNA: TGTGCCAGCAGTCCCCCATCAGGTTACAGCAGGGGGCGATCACCTTCTCGGTACTTC
CDR3: CASSPPSGYSRGRSPSRYF
V: TRBV6-4
J: TRBJ2-7
D: TRBD1
size: .

DNA: TGTGCCAGCAGCTTAACGGGGAGGGCTCGCCAAGAGACCCAGTACTTC
CDR3: CASSLTGRARQETQYF
V: TRBV7-3
J: TRBJ2-5
D: TRBD2
size: .

DNA: TGCAGCGTTACCGGGACAGGTACCTACAATGAGCAGTTCTTC
CDR3: CSVTGTGTYNEQFF
V: TRBV29-1
J: TRBJ2-1
D: TRBD1
size: .

DNA: TGCGCCAGCAGCTCCGGACTAGCGGGGGCTGAGCAGTTCTTC
CDR3: CASSSGLAGAEQFF
V: TRBV5-1
J: TRBJ2-1
D: TRBD2
size: .

DNA: TGCGCCAGCAGCCGTACACAGGGGGCAGGGTATGGCTACACCTTC
CDR3: CASSRTQGAGYGYTF
V: TRBV5-1
J: TRBJ1-2
D: TRBD1
size: .

DNA: TGTGCCAGCAGCCACGGACAGATCGACTATGGCTACACCTTC
CDR3: CASSHGQIDYGYTF
V: TRBV3-1/TRBV3-2
J: TRBJ1-2
D: .
size: .

DNA: TGTGCCACCAGCAAACCCGGCGGGGTCACCCGATTTGGCAAAAACATTCAGTACTTC
CDR3: CATSKPGGVTRFGKNIQYF
V: TRBV15
J: TRBJ2-4
D: .
size: .

DNA: TGTGCCAGCACCATGACAGGGGGCTGGTACGAGCAGTACTTC
CDR3: CASTMTGGWYEQYF
V: TRBV28
J: TRBJ2-7
D: TRBD1
size: .

DNA: TGTGCCAGCAGCGGGCTAGCGGGGGGCGGAGATACGCAGTATTTT
CDR3: CASSGLAGGGDTQYF
V: TRBV7-9
J: TRBJ2-3
D: TRBD2
size: .

DNA: TGTGCCAGCAGCCCGACCCGGGGGTTAGAGACCCAGTACTTC
CDR3: CASSPTRGLETQYF
V: TRBV4-2
J: TRBJ2-5
D: .
size: .

DNA: TGTGCCACCCCAGGGGAGACCTATAATTCACCCCTCCACTTT
CDR3: CATPGETYNSPLHF
V: TRBV24-1
J: TRBJ1-6
D: .
size: .

DNA: TGTGCCAGCAATCGGACTAGCGGGGGTTCGGAGACCCAGTACTTC
CDR3: CASNRTSGGSETQYF
V: TRBV2
J: TRBJ2-5
D: TRBD2
size: .

DNA: TGTGCCAGCAGTTCACAGGGGGCTGGGGCCAACGTCCTGACTTTC
CDR3: CASSSQGAGANVLTF
V: TRBV27
J: TRBJ2-6
D: TRBD1
size: .

DNA: TGTGCCAGTAGTATGTTCACTAGCGGGAACACCGGGGAGCTGTTTTTT
CDR3: CASSMFTSGNTGELFF
V: TRBV19
J: TRBJ2-2
D: TRBD2
size: .

DNA: TGCGCCAGCAGCTTACAGGGGGGCACTGAAGCTTTCTTT
CDR3: CASSLQGGTEAFF
V: TRBV5-1
J: TRBJ1-1
D: TRBD1
size: .

DNA: TGTGCCAGCTCGGCGGGGTTATCAGAGACCCAGTACTTC
CDR3: CASSAGLSETQYF
V: TRBV12-3/TRBV12-4
J: TRBJ2-5
D: .
size: .

DNA: TGTGCCAGCAGCTTGGGTCTGGGACTCCAAGAGACCCAGTACTTC
CDR3: CASSLGLGLQETQYF
V: TRBV5-4
J: TRBJ2-5
D: .
size: .

DNA: TGTGCCAGATCCAGAGGGGGTCTGAGCACTGAAGCTTTCTTT
CDR3: CARSRGGLSTEAFF
V: TRBV2
J: TRBJ1-1
D: .
size: .

DNA: TGTGCCAGCAGCTTGGACAGTATTAATGAAAAACTGTTTTTT
CDR3: CASSLDSINEKLFF
V: TRBV7-9
J: TRBJ1-4
D: .
size: .

DNA: TGTGCCAGCAGCTTCATGCTGGCACAGGAGGGCTACGAGCAGTACTTC
CDR3: CASSFMLAQEGYEQYF
V: TRBV11-2
J: TRBJ2-7
D: .
size: .

DNA: TGTGCCAGCAGCAGAGGGACAGGGACGTTAAACACCATATATTTT
CDR3: CASSRGTGTLNTIYF
V: TRBV11-2
J: TRBJ1-3
D: TRBD1
size: .

DNA: TGTGCCAGCAGACTACTGCGCAGTGCCCTTTCCTCTGGAAACACCATATATTTT
CDR3: CASRLLRSALSSGNTIYF
V: TRBV2
J: TRBJ1-3
D: .
size: .

DNA: TGTGCCAGCGCTGGAGGCGGGACAGCCGGATACGAGCAGTACTTC
CDR3: CASAGGGTAGYEQYF
V: TRBV5-6
J: TRBJ2-7
D: .
size: .

DNA: TGTGCCAGCAGCGAAACAGGGCGGGAGGTTGAGCAGTACTTC
CDR3: CASSETGREVEQYF
V: TRBV9
J: TRBJ2-7
D: TRBD2
size: .

DNA: TGTGCCAGCAGTGAGGGCGGGAGGGGTCAGCCCCAGCATTTT
CDR3: CASSEGGRGQPQHF
V: TRBV2
J: TRBJ1-5
D: .
size: .

DNA: TGTGCCAGCAGCCCCGGGGGGAAGAACACTGAAGCTTTCTTT
CDR3: CASSPGGKNTEAFF
V: TRBV28
J: TRBJ1-1
D: .
size: .